The 23 T cell receptor beta chains below all came from one sample that was sequenced in a study of regulatory T cells in long-lasting Graves disease. Library construction for TCR beta used iRepertoire HTBI primers and Arm-PCR of CDR3 regions. Each CDR3 protein is one row after TCRdb ran MiXCR on the multiplex PCR reads. This table has around 500,000 distinct CDR3 sequences, more than 15% appearing once. Sample time point: newly diagnosed GD, antithyroid drugs for less than 3 months. PBMCs were the source of the RNA used for TCR sequencing. The sample also formed part of further work on T cells in Graves' hyperthyroidism and ophthalmopathy.

The starting material was peripheral blood mononuclear cells (PBMCs), obtained at new diagnosis, from a patient treated with antithyroid drugs. The receptors originated from a woman aged 40-65 years with Graves disease.

CDR3 residues: CASSAYGGPDTQYF. The CDR3 DNA is TGTGCCAGCAGCGCTTACGGGGGGCCGGATACGCAGTATTTT. The chain combines TRBV9 with TRBJ2-3, with D possibly being TRBD2 (7 bases). This CDR3 region has 14 residues. Trimming stripped 3 bases from V and 6 bases from J, with 14 bases between. CDR1 and CDR2 (germline): SGDLS, YYNGEE.

This clonotype occurred a few times. The chain joins TRBV11-2 to TRBJ1-4, with D possibly matching TRBD1 (5 bases). Germline V gives CDR1 SGHAT, CDR2 FQNNGV. The CDR3 is 15 residues long. The V end was cut by 4 bases, the J end by 4 bases, with 13 bases between. CDR3 coding DNA: TGTGCCAGCAGCTCTCAGGGAGGGGTTAATGAAAAACTGTTTTTT. It encodes CASSSQGGVNEKLFF.

The chain has TRBV24-1 and TRBJ1-4; D may be TRBD1 (5 bases). The CDR3 is 15 residues long. Germline values: CDR1 KGHDR, CDR2 SFDVKD. V was shortened by 4 bases and J by 4 bases, with 12 bases between the two germline ends. In nucleotides, the CDR3 is TGTGCCACCAGTGACCGGACAAAGAGTAATGAAAAACTGTTTTTT. Protein product: CATSDRTKSNEKLFF.

This clonotype appeared many times. The CDR3 DNA follows: TGTGCCAGCAGCTTAAACCCCCCGTTCTTC. This encodes CASSLNPPFF. The chain has TRBV11-2 and TRBJ2-1; no firm D call. The germline V gene encodes CDR1 SGHAT and CDR2 FQNNGV. Trimming pared 2 bases from V and 15 bases from J, leaving 8 bases between. This CDR3 spans 10 amino acids.

This clonotype was detected a few times. The chain has TRBV5-1 and TRBJ2-7; tentatively, D is TRBD1 (6 bases). V lost 2 bases and J lost 1, with 10 bases in between. The CDR3 loop spans 14 amino acids. Germline values: CDR1 SGHRS, CDR2 YFSETQ. CDR3 DNA sequence: TGCGCCAGCAGCTTACAGGGTACATCCTACGAGCAGTACTTC. The encoded protein is CASSLQGTSYEQYF.

This clonotype has a count of ten or more. The chain uses TRBV28 and TRBJ2-7; 7 nucleotides line up with TRBD1. Germline V gene data show CDR1 as MDHEN and CDR2 as SYDVKM. V was pared by 6 bases and J by 0 bases, with 5 bases of the junction left unmatched. The CDR3 loop spans 14 amino acids. CDR3 loop: CASRQTGSSYEQYF. The CDR3 DNA sequence: TGTGCCAGCAGGCAGACAGGGAGCTCCTACGAGCAGTACTTC.

The table lists this clonotype with a few counts. This sequence joins TRBV2 and TRBJ1-6; possible D gene TRBD1, 5 bases. Trimming shortened V by 8 bases and J by 7 bases, and 27 bases separated the two germline ends. Germline V gene data show CDR1 as SNHLY and CDR2 as FYNNEI. The CDR3 has 18 residues. CDR3 coding DNA: TGTGCCAGCGGCGGGACTCGGGATCCTCGTCGTAAAAATTCACCCCTCCACTTT. Encoded protein: CASGGTRDPRRKNSPLHF.

The table lists this clonotype with many counts. The V and J genes are TRBV20-1 and TRBJ1-2; 8 nucleotides align to TRBD1. V lost 0 bases and J lost 8; bases outside the gene matches: 11. The CDR3 totals 15 residues. CDR1 and CDR2 (germline): DFQATT, SNEGSKA (reference sequence). CDR3 DNA: TGCAGTGCTAGAGATACTTCCCCAGGGGGCTTCGGCTACACCTTC. This translates into CSARDTSPGGFGYTF.

This clonotype was seen more than once but under ten times. The chain is built from TRBV7-9 and TRBJ2-5, with 10 bases identical to TRBD2. V dropped 2 bases and J dropped 5; count of bases not matched to a gene: 5. The CDR3 runs to 15 residues. Germline CDR1 is SEHNR and CDR2 is FQNEAQ (reference sequence). The CDR3 loop reads CASSLPLAGAETQYF. The DNA of the CDR3 is TGTGCCAGCAGCTTACCTCTAGCGGGGGCGGAGACCCAGTACTTC.

This clonotype was seen a few times. V gene TRBV27 combines with J gene TRBJ1-6, with TRBD1 matching 8 bases. Germline V lookup: CDR1 MNHEY, CDR2 SMNVEV (reference sequence). With V trimmed by 7 bases and J by 1 base, 3 bases remained unmatched. The CDR3 is 15 amino acids. Here the CDR3 reads CASTRGPSYNSPLHF. CDR3 coding DNA: TGTGCCAGCACCAGGGGGCCATCCTATAATTCACCCCTCCACTTT.

This clonotype was seen more than once but under ten times. V and J are TRBV19 and TRBJ1-2, with D possibly matching TRBD1 (5 bases). V shed 5 bases and J shed 3 bases, with 16 bases lying between them. The CDR3 runs to 15 residues. CDR1 and CDR2 (germline): LNHDA, SQIVND (reference sequence). The CDR3 protein is CASSSPGYGDYGYTF. DNA for the CDR3: TGTGCCAGTAGTTCTCCAGGGTACGGGGACTATGGCTACACCTTC.

This rearrangement joins TRBV12-3 or TRBV12-4 to TRBJ1-2; D is unresolved. With 0 bases removed from V and 7 bases from J, the gap between germline ends came to 12 bases. The CDR3 length is 14 residues. CDR3: CASSLAVRRTGYTF. As DNA, the CDR3 is TGTGCCAGCAGTTTAGCGGTGCGGAGAACTGGCTACACCTTC.

J is TRBJ2-1 and V is TRBV10-3, with D possibly matching TRBD2 (6 bases). The germline V and J ends were trimmed by 7 bases and 6 bases, with 16 bases remaining between them. The CDR3 covers 14 residues. Germline V gene data show CDR1 as ENHRY and CDR2 as SYGVKD. DNA for the CDR3: TGTGCCATCACCCGGGGGACCAACCCCAATGAGCAGTTCTTC. Its protein is CAITRGTNPNEQFF.

The table lists this clonotype with many counts. The rearrangement uses TRBV7-9 and TRBJ2-2; 7 bases line up with TRBD1. J gave up 9 bases and V 5 bases, and 3 bases lay outside the gene matches. From germline, CDR1 is SEHNR and CDR2 FQNEAQ (reference sequence). CDR3 size: 12 residues. CDR3 protein: CASSPGGRELFF. The CDR3 DNA reads TGTGCCAGCAGCCCAGGGGGACGGGAGCTGTTTTTT.

There are a few counts of this clonotype. The chain links TRBV2 to TRBJ1-5; the D is unclear. CDR1 is SNHLY and CDR2 is FYNNEI in the germline V gene. The CDR3 covers 16 residues. V was trimmed by 11 bases and J by 0 bases, leaving 20 bases between them. The CDR3 loop is CAGGDGRTDSNQPQHF. CDR3 coding DNA: TGTGCCGGAGGCGACGGACGGACGGATAGCAATCAGCCCCAGCATTTT.

The J gene is TRBJ1-5, the V gene TRBV2; no clear D gene. Germline values: CDR1 SNHLY, CDR2 FYNNEI. This CDR3 is 13 amino acids long. V shed 4 bases and J shed 0 bases, with 4 bases lying between them. The CDR3 is CASSVLSNQPQHF. CDR3 nucleotide sequence: TGTGCCAGCAGTGTCCTTAGCAATCAGCCCCAGCATTTT.

This clonotype was observed a handful of times. V and J are TRBV13 and TRBJ1-1, with unresolved D. CDR3 length: 12 residues. The germline V gene has CDR1 PRHDT and CDR2 FYEKMQ (reference sequence). Trimming took off 5 bases at V and 6 bases at J, with 10 bases between the two ends. The DNA for the CDR3 is TGTGCCAGCAGCGGAATAACGCCTGAAGCTTTCTTT. Its protein is CASSGITPEAFF.

This clonotype was recorded many times. V usage is TRBV5-5 and J usage is TRBJ2-2; perhaps TRBD1 as D (5 bases). The V end lost 1 base, the J end lost 3 bases, and 10 bases lay between the germline ends. This CDR3 spans 15 amino acids. The V gene's germline CDR1 is SGHKS and CDR2 YYEKEE (reference sequence). CDR3 DNA: TGTGCCAGCAGCTTGCAGGGTGGTCACACCGGGGAGCTGTTTTTT. As protein: CASSLQGGHTGELFF.

This sequence joins TRBV7-9 and TRBJ1-1, with D perhaps matching TRBD1 (6 bases). CDR3 size: 13 residues. The germline V gene has CDR1 SEHNR and CDR2 FQNEAQ (reference sequence). The ends were cut back, 6 bases at V and 6 bases at J, with 14 bases in the middle. CDR3 protein: CASRTNREAEAFF. In nucleotides, the CDR3 is TGTGCCAGCAGAACAAACAGGGAGGCTGAAGCTTTCTTT.

This clonotype has ten or more counts. V and J are TRBV5-1 and TRBJ1-1; D ambiguous. Trimming shortened V by 0 bases and J by 5 bases, and 14 bases separated the two germline ends. The CDR3 has 15 residues. The germline V gene encodes CDR1 SGHRS and CDR2 YFSETQ. CDR3 nucleotide sequence: TGCGCCAGCAGCTTGGACGGCGGTATGAGGACTGAAGCTTTCTTT. Its translation is CASSLDGGMRTEAFF.

The chain has TRBV7-9 and TRBJ2-3, with 9 bases fitting TRBD2. The CDR3 length is 15 residues. Germline V gene lookup returns CDR1 SEHNR and CDR2 FQNEAQ (reference sequence). J was trimmed by 5 bases and V by 4 bases; bases with no gene match: 7. The DNA for the CDR3 is TGTGCCAGCAGCTCCCTAGCGGGGAGGGGAGATACGCAGTATTTT. Translated: CASSSLAGRGDTQYF.

This clonotype has more than one count but fewer than ten. This chain uses TRBV15 with TRBJ1-1, with D uncertain. The CDR3 totals 14 residues. Germline CDR1 LNHNV, CDR2 YYDKDF (reference sequence). V was shortened by 3 bases and J by 7 bases, with 15 bases between the two germline ends. The CDR3 here is CATSRRGVKLEAFF. CDR3 DNA sequence: TGTGCCACCAGCAGGCGCGGGGTCAAACTTGAAGCTTTCTTT.

This clonotype was counted between two and nine times. Written as DNA, the CDR3 is TGCAGTGCCGCCGGGGCGGGTAGTACTGAAGCTTTCTTT. Its protein product is CSAAGAGSTEAFF. The gene calls are TRBV20-1 and TRBJ1-1, with D possibly matching TRBD1 (5 bases). The length of the CDR3 is 13 residues. V lost 6 bases and J lost 5, with 16 bases in between. Germline lookup yields CDR1 DFQATT and CDR2 SNEGSKA (reference sequence).